The present TCR beta chain was sequenced within a study of cytomegalovirus exposure and HLA in healthy donors. Study-wide results and caveats: Data from an earlier analysis indicated that most TCR beta V segments were productive either about 87% or about 30% of the time. Most TCR sequences were uncommon, yet certain public TCRs appeared in many donors. Later analysis associated a missense DCLRE1C variant with TCR beta V- and J-gene trimming.

CDR1 and CDR2 from the germline V gene are SEHNR and FQNEAQ (reference sequence). V lost 4 bases, J lost 4 bases, and 6 bases stayed unmatched. This CDR3 is 14 amino acids long. PCR amplification relied on 60 Vbeta primers (plus 13 Jbeta primers). The data were produced by immunoSEQ multiplex PCR, yet TCRdb's version contains in-frame clones alone and is incomplete. This sample carries some 190,000 clones, more than 65% of them seen once, and the ten largest clones take under 3%. Comment on this clone: No antigen is known for it.

The clonotype was recovered from a woman aged 25-40 years in good health and CMV-seropositive. The sample comprised PBMCs. The chain has TRBV7-9 and TRBJ1-1; TRBD1 agrees at 7 bases. The CDR3 nucleotides read TGTGCCAGCAGCTCACAGGGGCAGGGCACTGAAGCTTTCTTT. This sequence encodes CASSSQGQGTEAFF. Full variable domain (rest looked up from reference TRBV7-9 and TRBJ1-1): DTGVSQNPRHKITKRGQNVTFRCDPISEHNRLYWYRQTLGQGPEFLTYFQNEAQLEKSRLLSDRFSAERPKGSFSTLEIQRTEQGDSAMYLCASSSQGQGTEAFFGQGTRLTVV.